The 19 T cell receptor beta chains below come from one sample, sequenced in a study of T cell changes during pregnancy in multiple sclerosis. Sequenced by immunoSEQ multiplex PCR; TCRdb stores in-frame clones only, minus some. The table records about 100,000 clones, almost 95% of them present only once. Sequenced here: peripheral blood, sampled before pregnancy. The receptors shown here come from a female donor with multiple sclerosis, enrolled in a pregnancy study.

This clone was recorded at least ten times. This sequence joins TRBV2 and TRBJ2-3, with TRBD2 matching over 14 bases. Trimming removed 7 bases from V and 0 bases from J; junction bases left unmatched: 12. The CDR3 sequence is 19 residues long. The germline CDR1 and CDR2 sequences are SNHLY and FYNNEI. CDR3 sequence reads: CASTLSGLAGDPSTDTQYF. CDR3 nucleotide sequence: TGTGCCAGCACCCTATCGGGACTAGCGGGAGATCCTAGCACAGATACGCAGTATTTT.

The chain combines TRBV5-1 with TRBJ1-1; a weak D match, TRBD1 (5 bases). Trimming shortened V by 3 bases and J by 1 base, and 7 bases separated the two germline ends. Germline values: CDR1 SGHRS, CDR2 YFSETQ. The CDR3 runs to 13 residues. CDR3 residues: CASSWGGNTEAFF. DNA of the CDR3: TGCGCCAGCAGCTGGGGGGGGAACACTGAAGCTTTCTTT. Based on the CDR3 plus reference TRBV5-1 and TRBJ1-1, the full variable domain is KAGVTQTPRYLIKTRGQQVTLSCSPISGHRSVSWYQQTPGQGLQFLFEYFSETQRNKGNFPGRFSGRQFSNSRSEMNVSTLELGDSALYLCASSWGGNTEAFFGQGTRLTVV.

The CDR3 nucleotides read TGTGCCAGCAGCGTTGGAGGCGGGTCGAACACCGGGGAGCTGTTTTTT. This sequence encodes CASSVGGGSNTGELFF. This chain joins TRBV9 and TRBJ2-2; D possibly corresponds to TRBD2 (5 bases). The germline CDR1 and CDR2 sequences are SGDLS and YYNGEE. V shed 2 bases and J shed 0 bases, with 11 bases lying between them. This CDR3 is built from 16 residues.

CDR3 nucleotides: TGTGCCAGCAGTTTCGCCCGAGGAGCAACTAATGAAAAACTGTTTTTT. This codes for CASSFARGATNEKLFF. The V gene is TRBV6-5, the J gene TRBJ1-4; D is uncertain. The CDR3 has 16 amino acids. V lost 4 bases and J lost 0, with 12 bases in between. Germline CDR1 MNHEY, CDR2 SVGAGI.

The chain has TRBV6-1 and TRBJ1-4; 11 bases match TRBD1. The CDR3 runs to 14 residues. V lost 6 bases to trimming and J lost 8 bases; unmatched junction nucleotides: 5. Germline V CDR1 and CDR2: MNHNS, SASEGT. The CDR3 region is CASSGTGGREKLFF. The CDR3 bases are TGTGCCAGCAGCGGGACAGGGGGACGAGAAAAACTGTTTTTT.

V and J are TRBV19 and TRBJ2-3; 16 bases line up with TRBD2. J gave up 0 bases and V 9 bases, and 12 bases lay outside the gene matches. The CDR3 runs 19 residues. The germline gives CDR1 LNHDA, CDR2 SQIVND (reference sequence). CDR3 DNA: TGTGCCAGCACGGGCCCCGGGACTAGCGGGAGGGCAAGCACAGATACGCAGTATTTT. This sequence encodes CASTGPGTSGRASTDTQYF. Combining the CDR3 with reference TRBV19 and TRBJ2-3 gives the whole variable domain DGGITQSPKYLFRKEGQNVTLSCEQNLNHDAMYWYRQDPGQGLRLIYYSQIVNDFQKGDIAEGYSVSREKKESFPLTVTSAQKNPTAFYLCASTGPGTSGRASTDTQYFGPGTRLTVL.

This chain uses TRBV7-9 with TRBJ2-7; TRBD1 aligns across 9 bases. The CDR3 runs 15 residues. Germline trimming cut 5 bases from V and 1 base from J; bases unmatched to any gene: 6. Germline CDR1 reads SEHNR; CDR2 reads FQNEAQ (reference sequence). The CDR3 region is CASSGQGPQSYEQYF. CDR3 nucleotide sequence: TGTGCCAGCAGCGGACAGGGGCCCCAGTCCTACGAGCAGTACTTC.

The chain uses TRBV28 and TRBJ2-7, with 9 bases matching TRBD1. Germline CDR1 reads MDHEN; CDR2 reads SYDVKM. This CDR3 contains 14 residues. The junction had 9 bases not matched to a gene; V was cut back by 5 bases and J by 7 bases. CDR3 amino acids: CASSTDRGGGEQYF. The DNA of the CDR3 is TGTGCCAGCAGTACGGACAGGGGAGGTGGGGAGCAGTACTTC.

This chain connects TRBV4-3 to TRBJ1-1; weak D call: TRBD1 (6 bases). Trimming removed 0 bases from V and 4 bases from J, with 15 bases in between. This CDR3 region has 16 residues. Germline V gene sequence: CDR1 LGHNA, CDR2 YSLEER. CDR3 sequence reads: CASSQDYLSGVTEAFF. CDR3 nucleotide sequence: TGCGCCAGCAGCCAAGATTACTTATCAGGGGTCACTGAAGCTTTCTTT.

The chain employs TRBV7-9 and TRBJ1-1, with D tentatively TRBD1 (6 bases). The germline CDR1 and CDR2 sequences are SEHNR and FQNEAQ (reference sequence). V was clipped by 4 bases and J by 2 bases, with 14 bases between them. The CDR3 has 15 residues. Written as DNA, the CDR3 is TGTGCCAGCAGCTCATTAGACAGGTTAAACACTGAAGCTTTCTTT. It yields the protein CASSSLDRLNTEAFF.

V is TRBV2 and J is TRBJ2-3, with 14 nucleotides matching TRBD2. CDR3 length equals 17 residues. V was clipped by 1 base and J by 4 bases; unmatched bases: 4. Per germline, CDR1 SNHLY and CDR2 FYNNEI. The DNA of the CDR3 is TGTGCCAGCAGTGAAGGGGGACTAGCGGGAGCCCCAGATACGCAGTATTTT. Translating it yields CASSEGGLAGAPDTQYF.

The rearrangement joins TRBV6-5 to TRBJ2-2; D remains ambiguous. The CDR3 consists of 14 residues. CDR1 and CDR2 from the germline V gene are MNHEY and SVGAGI. V lost 2 bases, J lost 2 bases, and 6 bases lay in between. The CDR3: CASSYELNTGELFF. DNA of the CDR3: TGTGCCAGCAGTTACGAGTTAAACACCGGGGAGCTGTTTTTT.

The J gene is TRBJ1-5, the V gene TRBV5-1, with D possibly being TRBD1 (5 bases). The germline V and J ends were trimmed by 0 bases and 9 bases, with 13 bases remaining between them. Germline V gene data show CDR1 as SGHRS and CDR2 as YFSETQ. CDR3 length: 14 residues. The CDR3: CASSLEAARGPQHF. CDR3 coding DNA: TGCGCCAGCAGCTTGGAGGCGGCTAGGGGGCCCCAGCATTTT.

The rearrangement joins TRBV27 to TRBJ2-7; the D gene is possibly TRBD1 (6 bases). The CDR3 is made up of 11 amino acids. V was cut by 7 bases and J by 5 bases, with 9 bases left in between. In germline, CDR1 is MNHEY, CDR2 SMNVEV (reference sequence). The CDR3 spells CASIQGHEQYF. CDR3 in DNA: TGTGCCAGCATACAGGGCCACGAGCAGTACTTC.

V and J are TRBV15 and TRBJ2-3; 9 bases align to TRBD2. The CDR3 extends over 18 amino acids. J lost 4 bases, V lost 0 bases, and 11 bases had no gene match. The germline V gene encodes CDR1 LNHNV and CDR2 YYDKDF (reference sequence). CDR3 in amino acids: CATSREGGSGSSSDTQYF. In nucleotides, the CDR3 is TGTGCCACCAGCAGAGAGGGAGGTAGCGGGAGTTCTTCAGATACGCAGTATTTT.

The rearrangement links TRBV2 to TRBJ1-4, with D perhaps matching TRBD1 (5 bases). This CDR3 has 13 residues. Germline V lookup: CDR1 SNHLY, CDR2 FYNNEI. Trimming pared 3 bases from V and 7 bases from J, leaving 9 bases between. CDR3 amino acids: CASSEPRVEKLFF. The CDR3 nucleotides read TGTGCCAGCAGTGAGCCCAGGGTTGAAAAACTGTTTTTT.

The chain recombines TRBV18 with TRBJ2-1; D unclear. This CDR3 has 15 amino acids. V lost 3 bases and J lost 4, with 13 bases in between. CDR1 KGHSH and CDR2 LQKENI come from the germline V gene. The CDR3 DNA follows: TGTGCCAGCTCACCGGAAGTGACATCTTACAATGAGCAGTTCTTC. Translation gives CASSPEVTSYNEQFF.

V gene TRBV4-1 combines with J gene TRBJ2-7; 10 bases align to TRBD1. Trimming took 3 bases from V and 3 from J; bases not matched to a gene: 2. The CDR3 covers 14 residues. Germline CDR1 is MGHRA and CDR2 is YSYEKL. CDR3 loop: CASSQGTGDYEQYF. The CDR3 DNA reads as TGCGCCAGCAGCCAGGGGACAGGGGACTACGAGCAGTACTTC.

The rearrangement uses TRBV11-3 and TRBJ2-7; 11 bases fit TRBD2. CDR3 size: 19 residues. Trimming at V came to 4 bases and at J to 6 bases, leaving 20 bases not matched to a gene. Germline CDR1 and CDR2: SGHNT and YENEEA. The CDR3 reads CASSSWGALAGGSVSEQYF. DNA of the CDR3: TGTGCCAGCAGCTCATGGGGGGCATTAGCGGGAGGGTCAGTTTCCGAGCAGTACTTC.